Below, one TCR beta chain is given with its context. Antigen unknown. This sample is part of a study of T cell responses to AZD1222 COVID-19 vaccine. About the research overall: Pooled in the analysis were second doses at about 4 or about 12 weeks. Study-wide points: An increase in Spike-specific TCR breadth and depth was observed after two AZD1222 doses.

Only in-frame clones appear in the TCRdb table, and some are missing; sequencing was by immunoSEQ multiplex PCR. Of just under 35,000 clones in the sample, 86% were seen once. CDR3 length equals 13 residues. The ends were cut back, 5 bases at V and 3 bases at J, with 8 bases in the middle. Germline-derived CDR1 and CDR2 are SNHLY and FYNNEI. The sequencing here drew on peripheral blood, taken on day 0 of AZD1222 vaccination. The receptor was derived from an adult in good health. This sequence joins TRBV2 and TRBJ2-1, with D unresolved. In nucleotides, the CDR3 is TGTGCCAGCAGTCCTATGGGCTACAATGAGCAGTTCTTC. It codes for CASSPMGYNEQFF.